This T cell receptor beta chain originates from a study of OX40 agonist ivuxolimab in advanced cancers. The overall study: Participants, 70% to 90% male, averaged roughly 59 years of age, ranging from roughly 23 to 90.

V lost 5 bases to trimming and J lost 1 base; unmatched junction nucleotides: 7. Germline V gives CDR1 LNHDA, CDR2 SQIVND (reference sequence). This CDR3 has 16 residues. Data came from immunoSEQ multiplex PCR; TCRdb stores just in-frame clones and leaves some out. The repertoire holds roughly 53,000 clones, with 84% as singletons. The genes are TRBV19 and TRBJ2-4; 8 bases are a match to TRBD1. The material sequenced was CD4+ or CD8+ T cells sorted from blood, taken in a trial of the OX40 agonist ivuxolimab. The TCR comes from an adult with an advanced solid tumor such as melanoma, head and neck, liver or kidney cancer. CDR3 amino acids: CASSPQGARAKNIQYF. The CDR3 DNA sequence: TGTGCCAGTAGTCCCCAGGGGGCGCGGGCCAAAAACATTCAGTACTTC.